This TCR beta chain was captured in a study of CD8 T cells in Susac syndrome. The sequenced target, TCR beta, came from blood CD8+ and CD4+ T cells. Negative isolation yielded CD8+ and CD4+ T cells; FACS enriched TEMRA cells. About this clonotype: Its target is unknown.

Regarding the study as a whole: Acknowledgment was made by the study that its TCR sequencing and HLA analysis involved a relatively small number of individuals.

RNA in amounts of roughly 0.5 to 1 ug was reverse transcribed with random hexamers. By means of immunoSEQ multiplex PCR, TCR beta CDR3 spanning 54 Vbeta and 13 Jbeta underwent amplification. TCRdb fed the immunoSEQ multiplex PCR reads into MiXCR, producing one record per CDR3 protein. The sample has 160,000 or so distinct CDR3 sequences; about 91% are singletons. Germline V gene data show CDR1 as SGHTA and CDR2 as FQGNSA. The CDR3 extends over 15 amino acids. V gave up 3 bases and J gave up 7 bases; unmatched junction bases: 8. The sequenced sample consisted of CD4+ T cells from PBMCs. The clonotype comes from a human donor in good health. The chain uses TRBV7-2 and TRBJ2-2, with 7 bases lining up with TRBD1. As DNA, the CDR3 is TGTGCCAGCAGCTTTTCTCCACAGGGGAGCGGGGAGCTGTTTTTT. Encoded protein: CASSFSPQGSGELFF.